Included here is one T cell receptor beta chain sequence, with context. The authors extracted RNA and reverse transcribed it into cDNA as the sequencing template. Data came from immunoSEQ multiplex PCR; TCRdb stores just in-frame clones and leaves some out. The data show about 23,000 clones, with 52% seen just once and roughly a third held by the top ten. This specimen comes from a study of CD8+ T cells in alopecia areata. This CDR3 region has 15 residues. The germline V gene encodes CDR1 SSHAT and CDR2 FNYEAQ (reference sequence). This chain connects TRBV7-7 to TRBJ2-1; 8 bases fit TRBD2. The TCR was taken from a human donor with alopecia areata. The sample was NKG2D-high CD8+ T cells sorted from blood. CDR3 nucleotide sequence: TGTGCTACCAGCGGGAGCCCGAGCTCCTACAATGAGCAGTTCTTC. Translating gives CATSGSPSSYNEQFF.